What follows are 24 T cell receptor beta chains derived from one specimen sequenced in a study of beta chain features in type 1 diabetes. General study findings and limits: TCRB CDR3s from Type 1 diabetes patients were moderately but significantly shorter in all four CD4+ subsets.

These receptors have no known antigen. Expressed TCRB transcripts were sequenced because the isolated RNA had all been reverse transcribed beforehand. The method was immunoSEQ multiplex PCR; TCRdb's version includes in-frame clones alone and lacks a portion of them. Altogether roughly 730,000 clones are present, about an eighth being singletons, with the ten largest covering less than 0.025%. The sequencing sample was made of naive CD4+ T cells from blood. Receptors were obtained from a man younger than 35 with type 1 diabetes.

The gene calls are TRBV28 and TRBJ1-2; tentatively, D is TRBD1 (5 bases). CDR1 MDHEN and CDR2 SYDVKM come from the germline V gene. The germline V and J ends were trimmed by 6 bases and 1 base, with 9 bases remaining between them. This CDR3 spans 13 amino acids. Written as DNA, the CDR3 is TGTGCCAGCAGACCTGGGGGTAACTATGGCTACACCTTC. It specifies CASRPGGNYGYTF.

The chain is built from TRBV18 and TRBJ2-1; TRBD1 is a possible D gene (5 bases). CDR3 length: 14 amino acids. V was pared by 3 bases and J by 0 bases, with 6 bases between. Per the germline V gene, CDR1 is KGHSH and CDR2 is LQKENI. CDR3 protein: CASSPDSSYNEQFF. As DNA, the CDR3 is TGTGCCAGCTCACCCGACAGCTCCTACAATGAGCAGTTCTTC.

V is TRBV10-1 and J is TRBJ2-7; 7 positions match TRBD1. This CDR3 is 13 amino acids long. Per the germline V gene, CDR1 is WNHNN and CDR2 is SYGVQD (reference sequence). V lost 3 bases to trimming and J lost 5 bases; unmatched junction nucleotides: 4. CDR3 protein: CASSDRGLNEQYF. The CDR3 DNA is TGCGCCAGCAGTGATAGGGGGCTCAACGAGCAGTACTTC.

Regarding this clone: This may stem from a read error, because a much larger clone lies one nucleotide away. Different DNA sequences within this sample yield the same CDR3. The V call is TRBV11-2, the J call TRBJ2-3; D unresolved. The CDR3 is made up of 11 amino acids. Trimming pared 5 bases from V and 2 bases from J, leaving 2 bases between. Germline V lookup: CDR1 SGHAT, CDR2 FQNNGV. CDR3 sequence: CASSITDTQYF. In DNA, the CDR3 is TGTGCCAGCAGCATCACAGATACGCAGTATTTT.

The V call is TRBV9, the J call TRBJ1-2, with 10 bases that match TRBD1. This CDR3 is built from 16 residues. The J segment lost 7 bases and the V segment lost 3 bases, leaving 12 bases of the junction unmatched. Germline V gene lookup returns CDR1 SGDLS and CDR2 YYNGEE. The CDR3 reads CASSGGTGENLRGYTF. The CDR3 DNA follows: TGTGCCAGCAGCGGCGGGACAGGGGAAAACTTGCGTGGCTACACCTTC. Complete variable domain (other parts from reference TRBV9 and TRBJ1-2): DSGVTQTPKHLITATGQRVTLRCSPRSGDLSVYWYQQSLDQGLQFLIQYYNGEERAKGNILERFSAQQFPDLHSELNLSSLELGDSALYFCASSGGTGENLRGYTFGSGTRLTVV.

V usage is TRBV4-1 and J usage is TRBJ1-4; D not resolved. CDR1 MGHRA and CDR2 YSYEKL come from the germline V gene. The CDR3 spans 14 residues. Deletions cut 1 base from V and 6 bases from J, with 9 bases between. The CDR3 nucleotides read TGCGCCAGCAGCCAAGTTTCCCAGGATGAAAAACTGTTTTTT. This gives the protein CASSQVSQDEKLFF.

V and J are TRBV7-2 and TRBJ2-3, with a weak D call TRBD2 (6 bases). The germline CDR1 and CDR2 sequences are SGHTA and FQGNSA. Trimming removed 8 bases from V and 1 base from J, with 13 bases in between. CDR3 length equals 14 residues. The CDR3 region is CASRRAVRTDTQYF. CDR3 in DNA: TGTGCCAGCCGGAGGGCAGTCCGCACAGATACGCAGTATTTT. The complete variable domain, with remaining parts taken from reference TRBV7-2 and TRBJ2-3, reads GAGVSQSPSNKVTEKGKDVELRCDPISGHTALYWYRQSLGQGLEFLIYFQGNSAPDKSGLPSDRFSAERTGGSVSTLTIQRTQQEDSAVYLCASRRAVRTDTQYFGPGTRLTVL.

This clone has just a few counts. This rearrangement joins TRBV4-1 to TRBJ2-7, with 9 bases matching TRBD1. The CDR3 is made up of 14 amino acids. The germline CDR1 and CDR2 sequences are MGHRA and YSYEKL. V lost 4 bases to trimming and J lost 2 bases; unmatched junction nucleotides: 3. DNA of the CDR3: TGCGCCAGCAGCCCAGGGACAGGGACCTACGAGCAGTACTTC. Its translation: CASSPGTGTYEQYF.

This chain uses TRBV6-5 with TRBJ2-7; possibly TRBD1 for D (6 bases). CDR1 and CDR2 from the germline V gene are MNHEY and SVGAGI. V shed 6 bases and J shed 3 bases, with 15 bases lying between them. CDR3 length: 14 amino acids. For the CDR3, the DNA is TGTGCCAGCAGCACCGATGGGGGCGTCTACGAGCAGTACTTC. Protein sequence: CASSTDGGVYEQYF.

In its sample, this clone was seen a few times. The CDR3 region has the DNA TGTGCCAGTAGTAGATTACCGGGCCAACGGGATGCTTTCTTT. Protein product: CASSRLPGQRDAFF. This chain connects TRBV19 to TRBJ1-1; D uncertain. CDR3 length: 14 residues. The germline gives CDR1 LNHDA, CDR2 SQIVND (reference sequence). V was shortened by 4 bases and J by 11 bases, with 20 bases between the two germline ends.

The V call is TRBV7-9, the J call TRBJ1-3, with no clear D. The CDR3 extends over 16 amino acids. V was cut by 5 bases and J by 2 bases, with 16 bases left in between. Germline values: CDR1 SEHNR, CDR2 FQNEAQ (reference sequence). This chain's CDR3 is CASSTRRGNTGNTIYF. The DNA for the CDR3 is TGTGCCAGCAGCACTAGGCGGGGTAATACTGGAAACACCATATATTTT. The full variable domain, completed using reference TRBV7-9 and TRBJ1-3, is DTGVSQNPRHKITKRGQNVTFRCDPISEHNRLYWYRQTLGQGPEFLTYFQNEAQLEKSRLLSDRFSAERPKGSFSTLEIQRTEQGDSAMYLCASSTRRGNTGNTIYFGEGSWLTVV.

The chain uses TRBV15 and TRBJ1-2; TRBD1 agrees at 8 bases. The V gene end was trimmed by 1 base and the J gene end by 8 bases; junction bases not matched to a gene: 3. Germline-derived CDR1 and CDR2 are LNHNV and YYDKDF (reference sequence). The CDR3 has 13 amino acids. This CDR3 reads CATSRADRVGYTF. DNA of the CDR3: TGTGCCACCAGCAGAGCGGACAGGGTGGGCTACACCTTC. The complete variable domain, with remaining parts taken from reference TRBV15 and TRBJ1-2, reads DAMVIQNPRYQVTQFGKPVTLSCSQTLNHNVMYWYQQKSSQAPKLLFHYYDKDFNNEADTPDNFQSRRPNTSFCFLDIRSPGLGDTAMYLCATSRADRVGYTFGSGTRLTVV.

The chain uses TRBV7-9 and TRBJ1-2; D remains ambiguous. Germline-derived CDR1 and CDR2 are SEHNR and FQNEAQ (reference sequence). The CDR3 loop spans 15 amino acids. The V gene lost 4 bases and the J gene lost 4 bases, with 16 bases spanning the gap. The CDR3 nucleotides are TGTGCCAGCAGCTCGGGCGGGGAAGCATTCTATGGCTACACCTTC. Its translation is CASSSGGEAFYGYTF.

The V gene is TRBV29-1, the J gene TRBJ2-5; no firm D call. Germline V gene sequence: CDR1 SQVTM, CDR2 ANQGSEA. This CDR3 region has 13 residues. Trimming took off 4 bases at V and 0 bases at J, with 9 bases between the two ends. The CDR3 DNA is TGCAGCGTTGGGGCCCAGTACCAAGAGACCCAGTACTTC. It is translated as CSVGAQYQETQYF.

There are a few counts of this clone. Here the CDR3 DNA reads TGCAGCTTATCCGGGCAGGCCGGCCAAGAGACCCAGTACTTC. Translating it yields CSLSGQAGQETQYF. This rearrangement joins TRBV29-1 to TRBJ2-5; D call uncertain. The germline V gene encodes CDR1 SQVTM and CDR2 ANQGSEA. V dropped 8 bases and J dropped 1 base, with 17 bases sitting between them. The CDR3 is made up of 14 amino acids.

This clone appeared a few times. DNA for the CDR3: TGTGCCAGCAGCCGCCAGACTAGCGGGGGCTACGAGCAGTACTTC. Amino acid sequence: CASSRQTSGGYEQYF. This sequence joins TRBV6-5 and TRBJ2-7; 12 bases fit TRBD2. V was clipped by 6 bases and J by 3 bases; unmatched bases: 6. This CDR3 comprises 15 residues. CDR1 and CDR2 from the germline V gene are MNHEY and SVGAGI.

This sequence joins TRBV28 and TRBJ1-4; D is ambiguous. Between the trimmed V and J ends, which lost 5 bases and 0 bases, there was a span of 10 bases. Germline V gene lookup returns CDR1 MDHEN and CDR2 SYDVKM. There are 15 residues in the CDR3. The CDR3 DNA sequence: TGTGCCAGCAGTCCCCTCTTGGCAACTAATGAAAAACTGTTTTTT. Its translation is CASSPLLATNEKLFF.

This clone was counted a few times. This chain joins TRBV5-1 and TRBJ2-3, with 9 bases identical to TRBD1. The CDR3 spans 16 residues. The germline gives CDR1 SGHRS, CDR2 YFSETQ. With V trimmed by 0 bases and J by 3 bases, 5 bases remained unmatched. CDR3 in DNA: TGCGCCAGCAGCTTGGATGGGACAGGGACAACAGATACGCAGTATTTT. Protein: CASSLDGTGTTDTQYF.

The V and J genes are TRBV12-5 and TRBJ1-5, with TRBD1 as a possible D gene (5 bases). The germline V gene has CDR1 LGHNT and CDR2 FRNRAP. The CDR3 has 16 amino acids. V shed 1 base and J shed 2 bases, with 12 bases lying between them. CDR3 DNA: TGTGCTAGTGGTTTGGCGACAGTGGAGCGCAATCAGCCCCAGCATTTT. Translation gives CASGLATVERNQPQHF. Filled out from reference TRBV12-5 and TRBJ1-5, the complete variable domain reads DARVTQTPRHKVTEMGQEVTMRCQPILGHNTVFWYRQTMMQGLELLAYFRNRAPLDDSGMPKDRFSAEMPDATLATLKIQPSEPRDSAVYFCASGLATVERNQPQHFGDGTRLSIL.

CDR3 loop: CASRHRGADEQFF. DNA for the CDR3: TGTGCCAGTAGGCACAGGGGAGCCGATGAGCAGTTCTTC. The chain employs TRBV19 and TRBJ2-1; 7 bases are shared with TRBD1. Germline CDR1 LNHDA, CDR2 SQIVND (reference sequence). The CDR3 is made up of 13 amino acids. Trimming cost V 6 bases and J 8 bases; bases outside gene matches: 7.

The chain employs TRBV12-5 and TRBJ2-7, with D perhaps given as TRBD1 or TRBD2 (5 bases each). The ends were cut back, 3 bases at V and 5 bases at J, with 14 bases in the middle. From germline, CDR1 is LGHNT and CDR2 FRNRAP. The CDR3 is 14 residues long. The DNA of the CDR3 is TGTGCTAGTGGTTTAGGGACCCAGGTCCACGAGCAGTACTTC. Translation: CASGLGTQVHEQYF. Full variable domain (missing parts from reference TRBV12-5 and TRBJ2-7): DARVTQTPRHKVTEMGQEVTMRCQPILGHNTVFWYRQTMMQGLELLAYFRNRAPLDDSGMPKDRFSAEMPDATLATLKIQPSEPRDSAVYFCASGLGTQVHEQYFGPGTRLTVT.

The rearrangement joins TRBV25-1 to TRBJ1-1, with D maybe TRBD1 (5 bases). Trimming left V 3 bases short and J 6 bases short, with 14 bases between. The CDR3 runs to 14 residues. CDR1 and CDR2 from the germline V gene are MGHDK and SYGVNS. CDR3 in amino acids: CASSEAGVGPEAFF. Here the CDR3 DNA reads TGTGCCAGCAGTGAGGCAGGTGTGGGGCCTGAAGCTTTCTTT.

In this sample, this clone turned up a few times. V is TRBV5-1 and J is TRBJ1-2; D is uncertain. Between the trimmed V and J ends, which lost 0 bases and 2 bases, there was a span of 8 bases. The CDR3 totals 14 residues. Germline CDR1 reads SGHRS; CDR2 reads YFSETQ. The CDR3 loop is CASSLESTNYGYTF. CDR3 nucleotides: TGCGCCAGCAGCTTGGAAAGCACGAACTATGGCTACACCTTC.

CDR3 DNA: TGTGCCAGCTCACCCCAGGTGGGACAGGGATCGGGTGGCTACACCTTC. Translated: CASSPQVGQGSGGYTF. The chain has TRBV18 and TRBJ1-2; 9 bases agree with TRBD1. The V gene's germline CDR1 is KGHSH and CDR2 LQKENI. The CDR3 consists of 16 residues. V lost 3 bases and J lost 7; bases outside the gene matches: 12.